Listed here are 8 T cell receptor beta chains from one sample, sequenced in a study of cytomegalovirus exposure and HLA in healthy donors. Clones were read by immunoSEQ multiplex PCR, and TCRdb kept only the in-frame ones, dropping some. The sample lists approximately 280,000 clones, 70% to 90% seen once, with approximately 0.95% in the top ten. The sequenced material came from PBMCs. Receptors were obtained from a woman aged 18-29 years in good health and CMV-seronegative.

The rearrangement joins TRBV29-1 to TRBJ2-3, with 8 bases lining up with TRBD2. The CDR3 totals 15 residues. V dropped 5 bases and J dropped 2; count of bases not matched to a gene: 9. Looked up from germline, CDR1 is SQVTM and CDR2 is ANQGSEA. CDR3 protein: CSVPNLAGLTDTQYF. CDR3 coding DNA: TGCAGCGTTCCTAATCTAGCGGGCCTCACAGATACGCAGTATTTT.

The genes are TRBV5-1 and TRBJ2-1; 8 bases map to TRBD2. The CDR3 runs to 15 residues. V lost 1 base to trimming and J lost 4 bases; unmatched junction nucleotides: 4. CDR1 SGHRS and CDR2 YFSETQ come from the germline V gene. The CDR3 sequence: CASSLISGAYNEQFF. As DNA, the CDR3 is TGCGCCAGCAGCTTGATTAGCGGGGCTTACAATGAGCAGTTCTTC.

This chain joins TRBV9 and TRBJ2-1, with D possibly matching TRBD2 (6 bases). This CDR3 has 15 amino acids. Germline V gene data show CDR1 as SGDLS and CDR2 as YYNGEE. V shed 0 bases and J shed 6 bases, with 13 bases lying between them. The CDR3 sequence is CASSVEDGSFNEQFF. The CDR3 DNA follows: TGTGCCAGCAGCGTAGAGGACGGGAGTTTCAATGAGCAGTTCTTC.

The J gene is TRBJ2-3, the V gene TRBV6-5; D perhaps matches TRBD2 (6 bases). The CDR3 length is 14 residues. V was clipped by 1 base and J by 14 bases, with 19 bases between them. In germline, CDR1 is MNHEY, CDR2 SVGAGI. The chain's CDR3 is CASSYFGTAMNLYF. The CDR3 nucleotides are TGTGCCAGCAGTTACTTTGGGACTGCCATGAATTTGTATTTT.

This chain uses TRBV15 with TRBJ1-3; 7 bases match TRBD1. The J segment lost 3 bases and the V segment lost 1 base, leaving 3 bases of the junction unmatched. The germline CDR1 and CDR2 sequences are LNHNV and YYDKDF (reference sequence). The CDR3 is 15 residues long. The CDR3, as DNA: TGTGCCACCAGCAGAGGACAGGGAGGTGGAAACACCATATATTTT. The encoded protein is CATSRGQGGGNTIYF.

The chain links TRBV4-1 to TRBJ1-4, with TRBD1 matching 8 bases. J gave up 6 bases and V 4 bases, and 4 bases lay outside the gene matches. Germline V lookup: CDR1 MGHRA, CDR2 YSYEKL. This CDR3 has 14 amino acids. The CDR3 protein is CASSPDRGHEKLFF. The CDR3 bases are TGCGCCAGCAGCCCCGACAGGGGCCATGAAAAACTGTTTTTT.

The chain employs TRBV7-9 and TRBJ2-7, with D uncertain. The V end was cut by 5 bases, the J end by 2 bases, with 25 bases between. CDR3 length: 18 residues. Germline CDR1 reads SEHNR; CDR2 reads FQNEAQ (reference sequence). The CDR3 DNA is TGTGCCAGCAGCGAATACCACCTGACGCGGCGCGGTACCTACGAGCAGTACTTC. Residues: CASSEYHLTRRGTYEQYF.

The chain joins TRBV4-3 to TRBJ1-2, with unresolved D. This CDR3 comprises 13 residues. The V and J ends lost 1 base and 8 bases respectively, with 11 bases between them. Germline loops: CDR1 LGHNA, CDR2 YSLEER. CDR3 in DNA: TGCGCCAGCAGCCAAGTCTCCGGTGAAGGCTACACCTTC. It yields the protein CASSQVSGEGYTF.